These 7 T cell receptor beta chains share one sample of origin, sequenced in a study of human T cells and chemical hapten exposure. One entry per CDR3 protein results from TCRdb running MiXCR on the RACE reads. The sample shows roughly 30,000 distinct CDR3 sequences, roughly a tenth of them seen only once. Noted time point: patch test 2, 6 weeks after DPC sensitization. The treatment here: therapeutic diphenylcyclopropenone sensitization with weekly scalp DPC. This specimen was whole blood, taken in connection with sensitization to the hapten diphenylcyclopropenone (DPC). Every receptor here comes from a man aged 30-40 years with alopecia areata. Some clones in this sample may be carry-over from other donors' samples.

In this sample, this clonotype is medium-sized (0.01 to 0.1%). The chain has TRBV27 and TRBJ2-3, with 13 bases lining up with TRBD2. The CDR3 is 22 residues long. Germline CDR1 and CDR2: MNHEY and SMNVEV (reference sequence). The junction had 20 bases not matched to a gene; V was cut back by 5 bases and J by 0 bases. The CDR3 region is CASSQTRPSWGLAGPSTDTQYF. The CDR3 DNA reads TGTGCCAGCAGTCAAACCCGACCATCTTGGGGACTAGCGGGACCTAGCACAGATACGCAGTATTTT.

This clonotype has at least ten counts. The gene calls are TRBV6-6 and TRBJ1-5; TRBD1 matches at 11 bases. J lost 1 base, V lost 6 bases, and 5 bases had no gene match. This CDR3 spans 16 amino acids. Germline V gives CDR1 MNHNY, CDR2 SVGAGI (reference sequence). The CDR3 region has the DNA TGTGCCAGCAGAACCGGGACAGGGGGGAGCAATCAGCCCCAGCATTTT. It is translated as CASRTGTGGSNQPQHF.

This clonotype ranks as medium-sized. V gene TRBV29-1 combines with J gene TRBJ2-3, with D tentatively TRBD2 (5 bases). The germline gives CDR1 SQVTM, CDR2 ANQGSEA. The CDR3 covers 15 residues. Deletions cut 4 bases from V and 0 bases from J, with 14 bases between. CDR3 DNA sequence: TGCAGCGTTGCGGCGGGCTCCCCTAGCACAGATACGCAGTATTTT. Residues: CSVAAGSPSTDTQYF.

This clonotype was observed a few times. The chain couples TRBV5-4 to TRBJ2-2; D might be TRBD1 (6 bases). V was trimmed by 4 bases and J by 1 base, leaving 11 bases between them. CDR3 size: 15 residues. Germline V gene data show CDR1 as SGHNT and CDR2 as YYREEE (reference sequence). CDR3: CASSPMTGNTGELFF. For the CDR3, the DNA is TGTGCCAGCAGCCCTATGACAGGGAACACCGGGGAGCTGTTTTTT.

This clonotype was seen repeatedly, ten times or more. V gene TRBV24-1 combines with J gene TRBJ2-7; TRBD1 might be the D (5 bases). Per germline, CDR1 KGHDR and CDR2 SFDVKD. There are 12 residues in the CDR3. Trimming left V 11 bases short and J 5 bases short, with 15 bases between. CDR3 region: CAIGPWGHEQYF. The CDR3 DNA reads as TGTGCCATAGGGCCCTGGGGCCACGAGCAGTACTTC.

This clonotype was counted many times. The J gene is TRBJ1-1, the V gene TRBV27, with D maybe TRBD1 (5 bases). In germline, CDR1 is MNHEY, CDR2 SMNVEV (reference sequence). CDR3 size: 14 residues. V lost 4 bases and J lost 1, with 10 bases in between. CDR3 protein: CASSYSGTNTEAFF. The CDR3 coding sequence is TGTGCCAGCAGTTATTCGGGGACGAACACTGAAGCTTTCTTT.

This clonotype was seen repeatedly, ten times or more. The chain employs TRBV19 and TRBJ1-5, with 7 bases fitting TRBD1. V gave up 7 bases and J gave up 6 bases; unmatched junction bases: 9. This CDR3 contains 14 residues. Germline V gene data show CDR1 as LNHDA and CDR2 as SQIVND (reference sequence). CDR3 sequence (DNA): TGTGCCAGTACCCAAGGGACAGTTCTTCAGCCCCAGCATTTT. Its protein is CASTQGTVLQPQHF.